Below, one T cell receptor (beta chain) is given with its context. The data were obtained in a study of blood T cell repertoires in COVID-19. Study-level information: There were acute and convalescent COVID-19 samples, and they came from the United States, Italy and Spain. PBMCs, B-cell-depleted T cells, or T cells were the source of the cDNA or gDNA that made up the material.

Original processing methods: Using reference gene primer amplification, nucleated cell counts were estimated. Only in-frame clones appear in the TCRdb table, and some are missing; sequencing was by immunoSEQ multiplex PCR. That table furnishes V, J and clone size, whereas the DNA furnished D and trimming. The data show some 340,000 clones, around 83% seen once. V shed 1 base and J shed 0 bases, with 14 bases lying between them. The CDR3 totals 17 residues. Germline V gene data show CDR1 as MNHEY and CDR2 as SVGEGT. The sample consisted of peripheral blood. The chain recombines TRBV6-2 or TRBV6-3 with TRBJ2-3, with D unresolved. The TCR was taken from a man aged 25-40 years with active or convalescent COVID-19. This CDR3 is CASSYFRRGASTDTQYF. The CDR3 coding sequence is TGTGCCAGCAGTTACTTCCGCCGCGGAGCTAGCACAGATACGCAGTATTTT.